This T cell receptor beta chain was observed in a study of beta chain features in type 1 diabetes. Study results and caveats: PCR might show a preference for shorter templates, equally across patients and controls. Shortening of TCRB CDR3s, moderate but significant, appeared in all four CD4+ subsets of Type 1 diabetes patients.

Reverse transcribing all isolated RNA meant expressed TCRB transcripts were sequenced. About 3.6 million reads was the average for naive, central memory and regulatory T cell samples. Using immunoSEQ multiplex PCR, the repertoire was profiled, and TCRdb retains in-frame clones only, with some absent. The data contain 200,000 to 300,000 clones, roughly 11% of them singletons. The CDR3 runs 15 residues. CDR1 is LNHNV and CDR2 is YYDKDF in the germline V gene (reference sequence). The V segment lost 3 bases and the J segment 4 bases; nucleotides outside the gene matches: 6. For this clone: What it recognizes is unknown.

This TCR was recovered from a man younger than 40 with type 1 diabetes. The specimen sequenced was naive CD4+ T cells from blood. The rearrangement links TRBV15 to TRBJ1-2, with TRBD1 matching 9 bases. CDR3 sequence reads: CATSRDPGQGYGYTF. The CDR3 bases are TGTGCCACCAGCAGGGACCCGGGACAGGGCTATGGCTACACCTTC.